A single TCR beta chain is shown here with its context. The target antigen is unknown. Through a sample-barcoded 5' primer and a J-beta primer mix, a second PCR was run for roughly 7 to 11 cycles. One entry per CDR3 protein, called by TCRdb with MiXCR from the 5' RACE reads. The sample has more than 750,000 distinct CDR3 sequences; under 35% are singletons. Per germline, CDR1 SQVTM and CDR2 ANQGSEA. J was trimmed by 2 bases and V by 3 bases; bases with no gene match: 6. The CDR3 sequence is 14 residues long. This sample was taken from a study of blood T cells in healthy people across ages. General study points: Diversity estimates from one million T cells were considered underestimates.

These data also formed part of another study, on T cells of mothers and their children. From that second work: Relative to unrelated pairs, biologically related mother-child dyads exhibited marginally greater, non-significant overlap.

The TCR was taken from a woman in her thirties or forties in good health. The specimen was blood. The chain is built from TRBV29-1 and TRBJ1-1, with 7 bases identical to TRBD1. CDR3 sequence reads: CSVEVTGANTEAFF. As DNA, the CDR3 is TGCAGCGTTGAGGTCACAGGGGCAAACACTGAAGCTTTCTTT.